This T cell receptor beta chain was sequenced during a study of cytotoxic CD8 clonotypes in ibrutinib-treated CLL. Regarding the study as a whole: The study found baseline clonality above age-matched healthy donors, tracking circulating CD8+ T-cell counts.

This clone was counted once. Its antigen is undetermined. In germline, CDR1 is KGHSH, CDR2 LQKENI. Trimming stripped 3 bases from V and 13 bases from J, with 43 bases between. CDR3 length: 21 residues. The method was immunoSEQ multiplex PCR; TCRdb's version includes in-frame clones alone and lacks a portion of them. Of more than 200,000 clones in the sample, under 80% were seen once. Sequenced here: PBMCs, sampled after 24 months of ibrutinib treatment. The source of this sequence is a human donor with chronic lymphocytic leukemia. This chain uses TRBV18 with TRBJ2-7; a weak D match, TRBD1 (7 bases). CDR3 nucleotide sequence: TGTGCCAGCTCACCTCCACTAAACCGGGACAGCAGGGACTCACGAAGGGGGGCAGTCTACTTC. Translation gives CASSPPLNRDSRDSRRGAVYF.